Given below is one TCR beta chain in context. What it binds is not known. The sample originates from a study of cytomegalovirus exposure and HLA in healthy donors. General observations from the study: Overall, 164 TCR beta chains were annotated as cytomegalovirus-associated. Presence/absence results assume similar sequencing depth per donor, which may not hold. The authors later found TCR association rates varying by HLA locus, with DRB1 most and HLA-C fewest.

PCR amplification relied on 60 Vbeta primers (plus 13 Jbeta primers). Generated by immunoSEQ multiplex PCR, the TCRdb table keeps only in-frame clones and is missing some. The profile covers around 150,000 clones, with over 60% appearing a single time and over 6.5% taken by the ten largest. CDR3 length equals 13 residues. With 5 bases removed from V and 14 bases from J, the gap between germline ends came to 16 bases. Germline V CDR1 and CDR2: MNHEY, SMNVEV (reference sequence). This receptor was identified in a man aged 40-49 years in good health and CMV-seropositive. V gene TRBV27 combines with J gene TRBJ1-6, with D maybe TRBD1 (5 bases). The sequenced sample was PBMCs. CDR3 sequence: CASSVFSSGSLHF. The CDR3 DNA follows: TGTGCCAGCAGTGTATTTTCTTCAGGGTCCCTCCACTTT.